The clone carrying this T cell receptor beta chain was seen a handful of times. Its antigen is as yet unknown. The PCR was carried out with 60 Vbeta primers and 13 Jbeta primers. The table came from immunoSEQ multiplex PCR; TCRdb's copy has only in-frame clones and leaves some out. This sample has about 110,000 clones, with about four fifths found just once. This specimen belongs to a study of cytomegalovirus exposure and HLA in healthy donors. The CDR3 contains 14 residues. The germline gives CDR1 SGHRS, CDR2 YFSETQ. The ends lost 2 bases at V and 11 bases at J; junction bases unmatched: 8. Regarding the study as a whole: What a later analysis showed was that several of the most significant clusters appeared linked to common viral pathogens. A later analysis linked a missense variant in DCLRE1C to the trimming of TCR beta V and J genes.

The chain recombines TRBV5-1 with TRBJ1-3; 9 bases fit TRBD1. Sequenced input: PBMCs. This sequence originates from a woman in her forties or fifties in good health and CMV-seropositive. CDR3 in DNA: TGCGCCAGCAGCTTAGGGACAGGGTCTGATGCCATATATTTT. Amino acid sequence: CASSLGTGSDAIYF. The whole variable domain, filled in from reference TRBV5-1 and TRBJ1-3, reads KAGVTQTPRYLIKTRGQQVTLSCSPISGHRSVSWYQQTPGQGLQFLFEYFSETQRNKGNFPGRFSGRQFSNSRSEMNVSTLELGDSALYLCASSLGTGSDAIYFGEGSWLTVV.